The rows below give T cell receptor beta chains drawn from one sample of a study of CD8+ T cells in alopecia areata. Clones were sequenced by immunoSEQ multiplex PCR, and TCRdb holds only the in-frame ones, with some missing. The sample includes about 180,000 clones, approximately 62% seen only once; the top ten take 1.5% to 2%. This specimen was CD4+ T cells sorted from blood, taken at week 0. These receptors were collected from a human donor with alopecia areata. The CDR3 runs from the conserved cysteine through the conserved F or W. D genes are given only for firm matches. Expanded clones are given a class, and other clones once, few, many or no size at all.

CDR3aa,CDR3nt,v_gene,d_gene,j_gene,abundance
CSVEDRLRNGDEQFF,TGCAGCGTTGAAGATCGGTTGAGGAACGGGGATGAGCAGTTCTTC,TRBV29-1,.,TRBJ2-1,few
CASKQGPYGYTF,TGTGCCAGCAAACAGGGGCCATATGGCTACACCTTC,TRBV6-5,TRBD1,TRBJ1-2,.
CASSLLGDQPQHF,TGTGCCAGCAGCTTACTAGGGGATCAGCCCCAGCATTTT,TRBV11-2,.,TRBJ1-5,.
CASSLAQGATDTQYF,TGTGCCAGCAGCTTAGCGCAGGGGGCCACAGATACGCAGTATTTT,TRBV7-8,TRBD1,TRBJ2-3,few
CSAGDSYGYTF,TGCAGCGCCGGGGACAGCTATGGCTACACCTTC,TRBV29-1,TRBD1,TRBJ1-2,few
CASSLPSTDTQYF,TGTGCCAGCAGCTTGCCTAGCACAGATACGCAGTATTTT,TRBV7-2,.,TRBJ2-3,.
CASRDDAGASRDGYTF,TGTGCCAGCAGGGACGACGCGGGGGCCTCCCGTGATGGCTACACCTTC,TRBV25-1,.,TRBJ1-2,.
CSVLRPGTFGGYTF,TGCAGCGTATTACGTCCCGGGACATTCGGTGGCTACACCTTC,TRBV29-1,.,TRBJ1-2,.
CAWRPGLLSTNEKLFF,TGTGCCTGGAGGCCGGGACTTCTTTCAACTAATGAAAAACTGTTTTTT,TRBV30,.,TRBJ1-4,.
CAWNNPTGTLHF,TGTGCCTGGAATAACCCTACCGGAACCCTCCACTTT,TRBV30,.,TRBJ1-6,once
CASSVGTGDGYTF,TGTGCCAGCAGCGTTGGGACAGGGGATGGCTACACCTTC,TRBV9,TRBD1,TRBJ1-2,once
CASSGKDSSYEQYF,TGTGCCAGCAGTGGAAAGGACTCCTCCTACGAGCAGTACTTC,TRBV25-1,.,TRBJ2-7,once
CASSTQTGRGETQYF,TGTGCCAGCAGCACTCAGACAGGGAGGGGGGAGACCCAGTACTTC,TRBV9,.,TRBJ2-5,.
CSVGGSRGDEQYF,TGCAGCGTTGGTGGGTCCAGGGGAGACGAGCAGTACTTC,TRBV29-1,.,TRBJ2-7,few
CASSFLPTGTGRIDEQFF,TGTGCCAGCAGTTTCCTCCCAACCGGGACAGGGAGGATAGATGAGCAGTTCTTC,TRBV27,TRBD1,TRBJ2-1,.
CARGVHLEQFF,TGTGCCAGGGGGGTCCACCTTGAGCAGTTCTTC,TRBV7-6,.,TRBJ2-1,.
CSVAAGSYEQYF,TGCAGCGTTGCGGCGGGCTCCTACGAGCAGTACTTC,TRBV29-1,.,TRBJ2-7,.
CASSLFSGRLDNEQFF,TGTGCCAGCAGCTTATTCTCGGGGAGACTAGACAATGAGCAGTTCTTC,TRBV11-2,.,TRBJ2-1,.
CASQWNTEAFF,TGTGCCAGCCAATGGAACACTGAAGCTTTCTTT,TRBV6-5,.,TRBJ1-1,.
CASSTPGFYSYEQYF,TGTGCCAGCAGCACCCCAGGGTTTTATTCCTACGAGCAGTACTTC,TRBV7-2,.,TRBJ2-7,medium-sized
CASSAGQGSYEQYF,TGCGCCAGCAGCGCGGGACAGGGCTCCTACGAGCAGTACTTC,TRBV5-1,TRBD1,TRBJ2-7,.
CASSLVHIGGEQYF,TGTGCCAGCAGCTTGGTCCATATCGGAGGGGAGCAGTACTTC,TRBV5-6,.,TRBJ2-7,few
CASSYTGSSYTF,TGTGCCAGCAGTTACACCGGCAGCTCCTACACCTTC,TRBV6-5,.,TRBJ1-2,few
CASSPSPDSRQPQHF,TGTGCCAGCAGCCCATCGCCGGACAGTCGGCAGCCCCAGCATTTT,TRBV9,.,TRBJ1-5,.
CASRSQETQYF,TGTGCCAGCAGGAGTCAAGAGACCCAGTACTTC,TRBV27,.,TRBJ2-5,.